A single sample gave rise to the 17 T cell receptor beta chains below, sequenced in a study of T cell repertoires in cytomegalovirus infection. Using its own MiXCR run on the reads, TCRdb lists one record per CDR3 protein. The sample carries around 300,000 distinct CDR3 sequences, less than 25% recorded once. Their cognate antigens are unknown. Material: cultured PBMCs, obtained from culture after CMV antigen stimulation. The receptors were sampled from a human donor in good health (CMV status not recorded). Some clones in this sample may be carry-over from other donors' samples.

This clonotype was detected ten times or more. The chain has TRBV11-2 and TRBJ1-5; 10 bases agree with TRBD1. The trim removed 5 bases at V and 7 bases at J, leaving 8 bases unmatched. Per germline, CDR1 SGHAT and CDR2 FQNNGV. This CDR3 contains 15 residues. CDR3 region: CASSPGQGIGQPQHF. In DNA, the CDR3 is TGTGCCAGCAGCCCGGGACAGGGGATTGGCCAGCCCCAGCATTTT.

This clonotype was counted between two and nine times. The chain carries TRBV6-6 and TRBJ2-2; D possibly corresponds to TRBD2 (5 bases). V was trimmed by 6 bases and J by 1 base, leaving 12 bases between them. Germline CDR1 reads MNHNY; CDR2 reads SVGAGI (reference sequence). This CDR3 spans 15 amino acids. CDR3 residues: CASSFGNLNTGELFF. CDR3 DNA sequence: TGTGCCAGCAGCTTCGGGAACCTGAACACCGGGGAGCTGTTTTTT.

The V and J genes are TRBV19 and TRBJ1-5; D not certain. This CDR3 spans 14 amino acids. V shed 8 bases and J shed 6 bases, with 17 bases lying between them. Germline values: CDR1 LNHDA, CDR2 SQIVND (reference sequence). The DNA of the CDR3 is TGTGCCAGTCGCCAAGCGGGATTTGGTCAGCCCCAGCATTTT. Its protein product is CASRQAGFGQPQHF.

This clonotype was recorded many times. The chain recombines TRBV7-2 with TRBJ2-7, with D possibly being TRBD1 or TRBD2 (5 bases each). CDR1 and CDR2 (germline): SGHTA, FQGNSA. The length of the CDR3 is 16 residues. V shed 2 bases and J shed 0 bases, with 14 bases lying between them. The CDR3 protein is CASSLRGPISSYEQYV. The CDR3, as DNA: TGTGCCAGCAGCTTACGGGGACCCATTAGCTCCTACGAGCAGTACGTC.

This clonotype came up a few times. This sequence joins TRBV6-5 and TRBJ1-1; the D is unclear. Between the trimmed V and J ends, which lost 0 bases and 0 bases, there was a span of 8 bases. The germline gives CDR1 MNHEY, CDR2 SVGAGI. The CDR3 is made up of 15 amino acids. The CDR3 spells CASSYSGQMNTEAFF. The CDR3 DNA is TGTGCCAGCAGTTACTCGGGTCAGATGAACACTGAAGCTTTCTTT.

The chain recombines TRBV5-1 with TRBJ1-1; no clear D. The V end was cut by 0 bases, the J end by 4 bases, with 13 bases between. CDR1 and CDR2 from the germline V gene are SGHRS and YFSETQ. The CDR3 contains 15 residues. CDR3 nucleotides: TGCGCCAGCAGCTTGGGACGGGTTGATCTCACTGAAGCTTTCTTT. This sequence encodes CASSLGRVDLTEAFF.

The chain recombines TRBV12-3 or TRBV12-4 with TRBJ2-7; a possible D gene is TRBD2 (6 bases). V was trimmed by 2 bases and J by 4 bases, leaving 9 bases between them. The CDR3 runs 13 residues. In DNA, the CDR3 is TGTGCCAGCAGTTTATTAGCGGAATACGAGCAGTACTTC. Its translation: CASSLLAEYEQYF.

This clonotype has more than one count but fewer than ten. The junction departs from the called germline gene at one end, perhaps through a read error. V usage is TRBV12-3 or TRBV12-4 and J usage is TRBJ2-3, with TRBD2 matching 13 bases. CDR3 length: 13 residues. The CDR3 here is CASSLGGTSGIFF. In DNA form, the CDR3 reads TGTGCCAGCAGTTTGGGAGGGACTAGCGGGATCTTTTTT.

As for this clonotype: Relative to the germline gene, one junction end is altered; a read error may explain this. This sequence joins TRBV12-3 or TRBV12-4 and TRBJ2-1; 7 bases agree with TRBD2. The CDR3 has 14 residues. In nucleotides, the CDR3 is TGTGCCAGCAGTCGGGAGGTATCCTCCAATGAGCAGTTCTTC. Residues: CASSREVSSNEQFF.

The chain links TRBV2 to TRBJ1-1, with 7 bases aligning to TRBD1. CDR1 and CDR2 (germline): SNHLY, FYNNEI. V dropped 6 bases and J dropped 4; count of bases not matched to a gene: 8. The CDR3 is 14 residues long. The CDR3 bases are TGTGCCAGCAGGGCGGGACAGACCTTCACTGAAGCTTTCTTT. Residues: CASRAGQTFTEAFF.

The V and J genes are TRBV12-3 or TRBV12-4 and TRBJ2-1; D gene ambiguous. Between the trimmed V and J ends, which lost 6 bases and 2 bases, there was a span of 11 bases. The CDR3 is 14 residues long. This CDR3 is CASSLDGPYNEQFF. The CDR3 DNA reads TGTGCCAGCAGCCTCGACGGGCCCTACAATGAGCAGTTCTTC.

The chain has TRBV19 and TRBJ2-2; tentatively, D is TRBD2 (6 bases). This CDR3 has 15 amino acids. Trimming took off 7 bases at V and 6 bases at J, with 18 bases between the two ends. CDR1 and CDR2 (germline): LNHDA, SQIVND (reference sequence). CDR3 loop: CASTASGGHSGELFF. The CDR3 DNA sequence: TGTGCCAGTACCGCCTCCGGAGGGCATTCCGGGGAGCTGTTTTTT.

This clonotype was picked up a small number of times. The chain employs TRBV15 and TRBJ2-1, with a tentative D call TRBD2 (6 bases). V shed 0 bases and J shed 7 bases, with 7 bases lying between them. The CDR3 runs 13 residues. CDR1 is LNHNV and CDR2 is YYDKDF in the germline V gene (reference sequence). The CDR3 sequence is CATSRDRGNEQFF. CDR3 bases: TGTGCCACCAGCAGAGATCGGGGGAATGAGCAGTTCTTC.

Notes on this clonotype: Since a much larger clone is just one base distant, this may be a read error. The chain employs TRBV7-2 and TRBJ2-7, with D possibly being TRBD2 (6 bases). From germline, CDR1 is SGHTA and CDR2 FQGNSA. The V gene lost 1 base and the J gene lost 5 bases, with 15 bases spanning the gap. CDR3 size: 15 residues. CDR3 DNA sequence: TGTGCCAGCAGCTTAGTGGGGGAGGTGTCCCACGAGCAGTACTTC. This encodes CASSLVGEVSHEQYF. Full variable domain (remainder filled in from reference TRBV7-2 and TRBJ2-7): GAGVSQSPSNKVTEKGKDVELRCDPISGHTALYWYRQSLGQGLEFLIYFQGNSAPDKSGLPSDRFSAERTGGSVSTLTIQRTQQEDSAVYLCASSLVGEVSHEQYFGPGTRLTVT.

The V gene is TRBV6-2 or TRBV6-3, the J gene TRBJ2-1; D not resolved. The CDR3 contains 14 residues. Germline V gene data show CDR1 as MNHEY and CDR2 as SVGEGT. Trimming removed 9 bases from V and 1 base from J, with 13 bases in between. CDR3 protein: CASFGPASYNEQFF. CDR3 in DNA: TGTGCCAGTTTTGGCCCAGCTTCCTACAATGAGCAGTTCTTC.

This chain joins TRBV27 and TRBJ1-6; weak D call: TRBD1 (5 bases). This CDR3 has 14 residues. Germline CDR1 MNHEY, CDR2 SMNVEV (reference sequence). Between the trimmed V and J ends, which lost 6 bases and 10 bases, there was a span of 16 bases. The CDR3 is CASSLQVVGSPLHF. CDR3 sequence (DNA): TGTGCCAGCAGCTTACAGGTCGTCGGATCACCCCTCCACTTT.

This rearrangement joins TRBV28 to TRBJ1-6, with unresolved D. This CDR3 is built from 12 residues. CDR1 MDHEN and CDR2 SYDVKM come from the germline V gene. V lost 6 bases, J lost 7 bases, and 7 bases lay in between. The CDR3 is CASRTKNSPLHF. CDR3 nucleotides: TGTGCCAGCAGAACCAAGAATTCACCCCTCCACTTT. Full variable domain (missing parts from reference TRBV28 and TRBJ1-6): DVKVTQSSRYLVKRTGEKVFLECVQDMDHENMFWYRQDPGLGLRLIYFSYDVKMKEKGDIPEGYSVSREKKERFSLILESASTNQTSMYLCASRTKNSPLHFGNGTRLTVT.